This T cell receptor (beta chain) derives from a study of T cells in Graves' hyperthyroidism and ophthalmopathy. Study results and limitations: Model output signaled ophthalmopathy a median 6.5 months ahead of onset. Appearing also in blood were most of the thyroid clonotypes expanded above 0.001. Separation of ophthalmopathy from stable hyperthyroidism was achieved by a 13 V-J model.

TCR beta CDR3 regions were amplified from RNA transcripts. The TCR CDR3 was amplified in a first-round RT-PCR using the HTBI primer set. TCRdb processed the multiplex PCR reads anew with MiXCR; each CDR3 protein has one entry. The repertoire includes 550,000 to 600,000 distinct CDR3 sequences, around 46% of them detected once, and 15% to 20% sits in the top ten. Trimming took 1 base from V and 4 from J; bases not matched to a gene: 8. Germline V gene data show CDR1 as SEHNR and CDR2 as FQNEAQ (reference sequence). This CDR3 is built from 17 residues. About this clonotype: Its antigen is unidentified.

The receptor's source is an adult woman with Graves' disease, either hyperthyroidism or ophthalmopathy (not recorded which). V usage is TRBV7-9 and J usage is TRBJ1-5; 9 bases are a match to TRBD1. The sequenced material came from peripheral blood or thyroid tissue (not recorded which). CDR3: CASSLDRGQGLNQPQHF. CDR3 coding DNA: TGTGCCAGCAGCTTAGACCGCGGACAGGGGTTAAATCAGCCCCAGCATTTT.